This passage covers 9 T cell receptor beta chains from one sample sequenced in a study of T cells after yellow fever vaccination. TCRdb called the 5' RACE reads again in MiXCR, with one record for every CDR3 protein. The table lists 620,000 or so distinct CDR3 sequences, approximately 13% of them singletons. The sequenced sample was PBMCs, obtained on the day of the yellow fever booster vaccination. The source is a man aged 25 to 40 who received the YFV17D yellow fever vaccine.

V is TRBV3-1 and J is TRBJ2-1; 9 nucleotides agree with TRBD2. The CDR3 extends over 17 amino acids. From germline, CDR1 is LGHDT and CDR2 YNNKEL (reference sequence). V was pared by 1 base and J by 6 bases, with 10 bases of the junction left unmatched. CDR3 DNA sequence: TGTGCCAGCAGCCAAGTGCTAGTAGCGGGAGACGGCAATGAGCAGTTCTTC. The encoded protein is CASSQVLVAGDGNEQFF.

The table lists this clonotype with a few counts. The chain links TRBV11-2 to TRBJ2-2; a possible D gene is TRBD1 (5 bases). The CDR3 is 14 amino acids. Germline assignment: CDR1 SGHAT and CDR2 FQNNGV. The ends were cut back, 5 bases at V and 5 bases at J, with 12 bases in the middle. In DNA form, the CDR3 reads TGTGCCAGCAGCCGAAACAGGAGAACCGGGGAGCTGTTTTTT. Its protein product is CASSRNRRTGELFF. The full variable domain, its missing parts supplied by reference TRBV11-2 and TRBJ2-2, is EAGVAQSPRYKIIEKRQSVAFWCNPISGHATLYWYQQILGQGPKLLIQFQNNGVVDDSQLPKDRFSAERLKGVDSTLKIQPAKLEDSAVYLCASSRNRRTGELFFGEGSRLTVL.

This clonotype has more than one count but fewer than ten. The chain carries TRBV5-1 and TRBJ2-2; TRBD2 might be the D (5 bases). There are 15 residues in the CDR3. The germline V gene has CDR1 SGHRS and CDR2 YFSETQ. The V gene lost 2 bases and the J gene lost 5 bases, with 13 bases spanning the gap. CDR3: CASSFDGGRTGELFF. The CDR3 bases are TGCGCCAGCAGCTTTGATGGAGGACGAACCGGGGAGCTGTTTTTT. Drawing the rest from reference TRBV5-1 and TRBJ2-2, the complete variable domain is KAGVTQTPRYLIKTRGQQVTLSCSPISGHRSVSWYQQTPGQGLQFLFEYFSETQRNKGNFPGRFSGRQFSNSRSEMNVSTLELGDSALYLCASSFDGGRTGELFFGEGSRLTVL.

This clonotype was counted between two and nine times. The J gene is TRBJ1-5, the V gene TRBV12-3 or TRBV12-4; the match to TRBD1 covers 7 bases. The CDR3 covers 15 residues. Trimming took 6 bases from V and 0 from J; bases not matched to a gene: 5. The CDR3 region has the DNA TGTGCCAGCAGACCGACAGGGAATAGCAATCAGCCCCAGCATTTT. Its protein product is CASRPTGNSNQPQHF.

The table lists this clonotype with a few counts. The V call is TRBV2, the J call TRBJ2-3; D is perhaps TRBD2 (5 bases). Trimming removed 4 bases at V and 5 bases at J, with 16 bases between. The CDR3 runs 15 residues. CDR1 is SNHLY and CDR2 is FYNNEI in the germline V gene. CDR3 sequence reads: CASSGSSIWKDTQYF. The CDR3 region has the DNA TGTGCCAGCAGTGGATCTAGCATATGGAAAGATACGCAGTATTTT.

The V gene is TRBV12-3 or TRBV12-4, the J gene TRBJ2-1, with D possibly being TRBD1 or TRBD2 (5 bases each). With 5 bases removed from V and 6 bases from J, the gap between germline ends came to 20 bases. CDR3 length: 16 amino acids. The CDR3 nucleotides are TGTGCCAGCAGTCCGATCTTTGGGGGAGTCGGCAATGAGCAGTTCTTC. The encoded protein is CASSPIFGGVGNEQFF.

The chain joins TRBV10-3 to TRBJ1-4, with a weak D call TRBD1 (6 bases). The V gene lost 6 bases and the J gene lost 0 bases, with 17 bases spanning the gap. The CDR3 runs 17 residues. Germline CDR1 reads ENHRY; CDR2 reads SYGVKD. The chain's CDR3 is CAISQTGQQSTNEKLFF. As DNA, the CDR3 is TGTGCCATCAGCCAAACGGGACAACAGTCAACTAATGAAAAACTGTTTTTT.

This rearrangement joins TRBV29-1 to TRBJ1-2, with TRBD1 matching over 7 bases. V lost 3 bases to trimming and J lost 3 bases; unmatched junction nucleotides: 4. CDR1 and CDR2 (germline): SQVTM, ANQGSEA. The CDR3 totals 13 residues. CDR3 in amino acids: CSVETGLDYGYTF. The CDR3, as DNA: TGCAGCGTTGAGACAGGGTTGGACTATGGCTACACCTTC.

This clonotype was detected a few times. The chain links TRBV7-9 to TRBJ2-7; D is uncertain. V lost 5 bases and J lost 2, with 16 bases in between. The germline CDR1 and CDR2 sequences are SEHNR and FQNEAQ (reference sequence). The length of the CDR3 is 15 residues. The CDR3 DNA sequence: TGTGCCAGCAGCGGTTTTGGCCCGACACCCTACGAGCAGTACTTC. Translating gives CASSGFGPTPYEQYF.